Listed below are T cell receptor beta chains from one sample, sequenced in a study of T-cell memory formation after mild COVID-19. Each CDR3 protein is one row after TCRdb ran MiXCR on the 5' RACE reads. The data contain around 250,000 distinct CDR3 sequences, more than 8% of them singletons. The sample consisted of PBMCs or a T cell subset sorted from them (not recorded which). Source of these receptors: a young man who had mild COVID-19 (a few samples of this study predate the infection). Cell type and time point are not known. CDR3s include the opening cysteine and the closing phenylalanine or tryptophan. Fields, in order: D gene, V gene, J gene, clone size, CDR3 DNA, CDR3 protein. The D gene is left open where the match is weak. Expanded clones are given a class, and other clones once, few, many or no size at all.

>-|TRBV30|TRBJ1-1|few
TGTGCCTGGAGAATCAGGGTGAACACTGAAGCTTTCTTT
CAWRIRVNTEAFF
>-|TRBV2|TRBJ1-6|few
TGTGCCAGCGGCGGGGCCGGGGTTTCACCCCTCCACTTT
CASGGAGVSPLHF
>-|TRBV10-3|TRBJ1-2|many
TGTGCCATCAGTGACTCAGGGGACGACATTCGGGGCTACACCTTC
CAISDSGDDIRGYTF
>-|TRBV7-3|TRBJ2-3|few
TGTGCCAGCGGCCTATCTAGCAACGGGCCCACAGATACGCAGTATTTT
CASGLSSNGPTDTQYF
>TRBD1|TRBV29-1|TRBJ1-5|-
TGCAGCGCTCAAGACAGGGATTACAATCAGCCCCAGCATTTT
CSAQDRDYNQPQHF
>TRBD1|TRBV7-8|TRBJ1-4|few
TGTGCCAGCAGCCCCATTCGGGGACAGATGAATGAAAAACTGTTTTTT
CASSPIRGQMNEKLFF
>-|TRBV5-1|TRBJ2-1|many
TGCGCCAGCAGCTTGGCGGTCCTTTCCTACAATGAGCAGTTCTTC
CASSLAVLSYNEQFF
>TRBD2|TRBV7-2|TRBJ2-3|few
TGTGCCAGCAGCCCCGTGGCGGGGAGGGTCACAGATACGCAGTATTTT
CASSPVAGRVTDTQYF
>-|TRBV5-4|TRBJ2-5|few
TGTGCCAGCAGCCGGAAGGACAGTGAAGAGACCCAGTACTTC
CASSRKDSEETQYF
>TRBD1|TRBV4-3|TRBJ2-1|few
TGCGCCAGCAGCCAATCCGGGACAGGGGGATACAATGAGCAGTTCTTC
CASSQSGTGGYNEQFF
>TRBD2|TRBV2|TRBJ2-1|few
TGTGCCAGCAGTTACTTGAGCGGGGGACGGTACAATGAGCAGTTCTTC
CASSYLSGGRYNEQFF
>-|TRBV7-9|TRBJ1-4|few
TGTGCCAGCAGCTCCGGGGGCGCGGGTGAAAAACTGTTTTTT
CASSSGGAGEKLFF
>-|TRBV19|TRBJ1-6|-
TGTGCCAGTAGTCCCCAAGGACCACCCCTCCACTTT
CASSPQGPPLHF
>-|TRBV28|TRBJ2-3|-
TGTGCCAGCAAAGAATGGGGGAGCGCAGATACGCAGTATTTT
CASKEWGSADTQYF
>-|TRBV20-1|TRBJ1-2|few
TGCAGTGCTAGAGAGACCGGGGGGGTTCATGGCTACACCTTC
CSARETGGVHGYTF
>TRBD2|TRBV4-2|TRBJ2-7|many
TGTGCCAGCAGCCAAGATGGGGGGGACTTCTCCTACGAGCAGTACTTC
CASSQDGGDFSYEQYF
>-|TRBV6-5|TRBJ2-3|-
TGTGCCAGCAGTTACTCGTCTGCGGGGATGAGCACAGATACGCAGTATTTT
CASSYSSAGMSTDTQYF
>TRBD1|TRBV5-1|TRBJ1-1|-
TGCGCCAGCAGCTCCGACCCAGGGGGCACTGAAGCTTTCTTT
CASSSDPGGTEAFF
>-|TRBV19|TRBJ2-3|few
TGTGCCAGTAGTTTCGGAGGGGCGGTGGTTGGTACGCAGTATTTT
CASSFGGAVVGTQYF
>-|TRBV10-3|TRBJ1-1|few
TGTGCCATCAGGGAGAATAGGGGGATCGACACTGAAGCTTTCTTT
CAIRENRGIDTEAFF
>-|TRBV24-1|TRBJ2-3|few
TGTGCCACCAGTGGTTTCGGGAACACAGATACGCAGTATTTT
CATSGFGNTDTQYF
>-|TRBV20-1|TRBJ1-1|-
TGCAGTGCTAGAGATCCGGCGGGGGAGGGGACTGAAGCTTTCTTT
CSARDPAGEGTEAFF
>TRBD2|TRBV5-1|TRBJ2-1|many
TGCGCCAGCAGCCCAAGAATAGCGGGGGGTGCCTACAATGAGCAGTTCTTC
CASSPRIAGGAYNEQFF
>-|TRBV11-3|TRBJ2-5|-
TGTGCCAGCAGCCAGGGGAGGAGTGAGACCCAGTACTTC
CASSQGRSETQYF
>-|TRBV2|TRBJ1-6|many
TGTGCCAGCAATCCACCTCCCTCCTATAATTCACCCCTCCACTTT
CASNPPPSYNSPLHF
>-|TRBV7-2|TRBJ2-7|-
TGTGCCAGCAGCTTAGATCGGGGGGCGCCTTCCTACGAGCAGTACTTC
CASSLDRGAPSYEQYF
>TRBD2|TRBV7-3|TRBJ2-7|once
TGTGCCAGCAGCTTCGGGAGGTCCCCCTACGAGCAGTACTTC
CASSFGRSPYEQYF
>-|TRBV12-3/TRBV12-4|TRBJ2-2|few
TGTGCCAGCAGTCCCCGGGGCCTTCAGAACACCGGGGAGCTGTTTTTT
CASSPRGLQNTGELFF
>TRBD1|TRBV20-1|TRBJ1-1|-
TGCAGTGCTTCCCGATCAGGGGGGTCGAACACTGAAGCTTTCTTT
CSASRSGGSNTEAFF
>-|TRBV19|TRBJ1-4|few
TGTGCCAGTAGTCCCCGGGATGAAAAACTGTTTTTT
CASSPRDEKLFF
>-|TRBV6-5|TRBJ2-7|few
TGTGCCAGCATGGTTTCCGAAAGGTCCTACGAGCAGTACTTC
CASMVSERSYEQYF
>-|TRBV19|TRBJ1-1|-
TGTGCCAGTAGGCCCGCCTTGGCCAGGGTGGGAACTGAAGCTTTCTTT
CASRPALARVGTEAFF
>TRBD1|TRBV15|TRBJ2-5|few
TGTGCCACCAGCTTCCGACAGGGCCCTAGGGAGACCCAGTACTTC
CATSFRQGPRETQYF
>-|TRBV7-9|TRBJ1-2|-
TGTGCCAGCAGCGCCCGGCCAGGGCGGACGCCTGGCTACACCTTC
CASSARPGRTPGYTF
>-|TRBV5-1|TRBJ1-2|few
TGCGCCAGCAGCGCTACCGGGAGTCGTAACTATGGCTACACCTTC
CASSATGSRNYGYTF
>-|TRBV5-1|TRBJ2-5|few
TGCGCCAGCAGCTTGGGTGCAGGGCACGGGGAGACCCAGTACTTC
CASSLGAGHGETQYF
>-|TRBV7-9|TRBJ2-6|once
TGTGCCAGCAGCTTGGGACGCCCAGTCCTGACTTTC
CASSLGRPVLTF
>-|TRBV4-1|TRBJ2-2|few
TGCGCCAGCAGCCCCCGTGGCGGCGCCGGGGAGCTGTTTTTT
CASSPRGGAGELFF
>-|TRBV20-1|TRBJ2-4|few
TGCAGTGCCCACCATCCGGGGGCATCAAAAAACATTCAGTACTTC
CSAHHPGASKNIQYF
>-|TRBV20-1|TRBJ2-3|-
TGCAGTGCTCCGGGCCGAGACACAGATACGCAGTATTTT
CSAPGRDTDTQYF
>-|TRBV12-3/TRBV12-4|TRBJ1-6|few
TGTGCCACCCTTAAGGAAGGTTACTCACCCCTCCACTTT
CATLKEGYSPLHF
>TRBD2|TRBV5-6|TRBJ2-3|-
TGTGCCAGCGCCAGGTGGCTAGCGGGGGGCCTAGGCACAGATACGCAGTATTTT
CASARWLAGGLGTDTQYF
>TRBD2|TRBV5-1|TRBJ2-7|many
TGCGCCAGCAGCACGGGGGGCTCCTACGAGCAGTACTTC
CASSTGGSYEQYF
>TRBD2|TRBV27|TRBJ2-7|-
TGTGCCAGCAGTTTTGTTGGGAGCGGGGGGGCCTACGAGCAGTACTTC
CASSFVGSGGAYEQYF
>TRBD1|TRBV7-8|TRBJ1-1|-
TGTGCCAGCAGCTCGGCAGGGGGGAACACTGAAGCTTTCTTT
CASSSAGGNTEAFF
>TRBD1|TRBV6-5|TRBJ1-6|few
TGTGCCAGCAGTTACGCGGACAGGGGATATAATTCACCCCTCCACTTT
CASSYADRGYNSPLHF
>TRBD1|TRBV12-3/TRBV12-4|TRBJ2-5|few
TGTGCCAGCAGCCGCGGGACAGGGTTCGGGGAGACCCAGTACTTC
CASSRGTGFGETQYF
>-|TRBV24-1|TRBJ2-2|-
TGTGCCACCAGTGATGCTACAGGGCCCGGGGAGCTGTTTTTT
CATSDATGPGELFF
>TRBD1|TRBV7-6|TRBJ1-1|-
TGTGCCAGCAGCGAACGGTACAGGGGGAGCGCTGAAGCTTTCTTT
CASSERYRGSAEAFF
>-|TRBV7-9|TRBJ1-1|-
TGTGCCAGCAGCGCCCAAAGGTTGGCGAACACCCAAGAAGCTTTCTTT
CASSAQRLANTQEAFF
>-|TRBV5-1|TRBJ1-2|-
TGCGCCAGCAGCTCCCGGACTAACTATGGCTACACCTTC
CASSSRTNYGYTF